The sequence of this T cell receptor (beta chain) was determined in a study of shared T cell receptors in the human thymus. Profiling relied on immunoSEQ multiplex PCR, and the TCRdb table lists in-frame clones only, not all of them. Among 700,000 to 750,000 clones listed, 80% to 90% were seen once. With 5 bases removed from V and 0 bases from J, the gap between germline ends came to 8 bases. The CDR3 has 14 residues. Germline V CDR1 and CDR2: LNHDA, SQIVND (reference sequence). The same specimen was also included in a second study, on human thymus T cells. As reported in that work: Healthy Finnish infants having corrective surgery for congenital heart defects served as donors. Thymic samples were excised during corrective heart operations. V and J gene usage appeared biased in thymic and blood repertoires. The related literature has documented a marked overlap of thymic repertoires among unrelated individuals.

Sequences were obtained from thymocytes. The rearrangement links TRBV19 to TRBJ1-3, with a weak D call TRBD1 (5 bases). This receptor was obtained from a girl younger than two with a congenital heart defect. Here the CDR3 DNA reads TGTGCCAGTAGTCGGACATTCTCTGGAAACACCATATATTTT. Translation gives CASSRTFSGNTIYF.